Ten or more counts support the clone carrying this T cell receptor (beta chain). Patients between 18 and 65 years old had hyperthyroidism, newly diagnosed and lasting under 2 months. This specimen belongs to a study of T cells in Graves' hyperthyroidism and ophthalmopathy. CDR1 is MNHEY and CDR2 is SMNVEV in the germline V gene (reference sequence). Between the trimmed V and J ends, which lost 5 bases and 2 bases, there was a span of 21 bases. The CDR3 length is 17 residues. RNA transcripts gave rise to amplified TCR beta CDR3 regions. The HTBI primer set served for first-round RT-PCR of the TCR CDR3. In TCRdb, the multiplex PCR reads were re-called with MiXCR into one record per CDR3 protein. The data hold 370,000 or so distinct CDR3 sequences, with 15% to 19% observed a single time.

The sequenced sample was blood. The V call is TRBV27, the J call TRBJ2-5; no definite D call. The sequence was obtained from a young woman with Graves' hyperthyroidism that later progressed to Graves' ophthalmopathy. In DNA, the CDR3 is TGTGCCAGCAGTCCTGCCATACTGGGTCTGGGGCAAGAGACCCAGTACTTC. The encoded protein is CASSPAILGLGQETQYF.